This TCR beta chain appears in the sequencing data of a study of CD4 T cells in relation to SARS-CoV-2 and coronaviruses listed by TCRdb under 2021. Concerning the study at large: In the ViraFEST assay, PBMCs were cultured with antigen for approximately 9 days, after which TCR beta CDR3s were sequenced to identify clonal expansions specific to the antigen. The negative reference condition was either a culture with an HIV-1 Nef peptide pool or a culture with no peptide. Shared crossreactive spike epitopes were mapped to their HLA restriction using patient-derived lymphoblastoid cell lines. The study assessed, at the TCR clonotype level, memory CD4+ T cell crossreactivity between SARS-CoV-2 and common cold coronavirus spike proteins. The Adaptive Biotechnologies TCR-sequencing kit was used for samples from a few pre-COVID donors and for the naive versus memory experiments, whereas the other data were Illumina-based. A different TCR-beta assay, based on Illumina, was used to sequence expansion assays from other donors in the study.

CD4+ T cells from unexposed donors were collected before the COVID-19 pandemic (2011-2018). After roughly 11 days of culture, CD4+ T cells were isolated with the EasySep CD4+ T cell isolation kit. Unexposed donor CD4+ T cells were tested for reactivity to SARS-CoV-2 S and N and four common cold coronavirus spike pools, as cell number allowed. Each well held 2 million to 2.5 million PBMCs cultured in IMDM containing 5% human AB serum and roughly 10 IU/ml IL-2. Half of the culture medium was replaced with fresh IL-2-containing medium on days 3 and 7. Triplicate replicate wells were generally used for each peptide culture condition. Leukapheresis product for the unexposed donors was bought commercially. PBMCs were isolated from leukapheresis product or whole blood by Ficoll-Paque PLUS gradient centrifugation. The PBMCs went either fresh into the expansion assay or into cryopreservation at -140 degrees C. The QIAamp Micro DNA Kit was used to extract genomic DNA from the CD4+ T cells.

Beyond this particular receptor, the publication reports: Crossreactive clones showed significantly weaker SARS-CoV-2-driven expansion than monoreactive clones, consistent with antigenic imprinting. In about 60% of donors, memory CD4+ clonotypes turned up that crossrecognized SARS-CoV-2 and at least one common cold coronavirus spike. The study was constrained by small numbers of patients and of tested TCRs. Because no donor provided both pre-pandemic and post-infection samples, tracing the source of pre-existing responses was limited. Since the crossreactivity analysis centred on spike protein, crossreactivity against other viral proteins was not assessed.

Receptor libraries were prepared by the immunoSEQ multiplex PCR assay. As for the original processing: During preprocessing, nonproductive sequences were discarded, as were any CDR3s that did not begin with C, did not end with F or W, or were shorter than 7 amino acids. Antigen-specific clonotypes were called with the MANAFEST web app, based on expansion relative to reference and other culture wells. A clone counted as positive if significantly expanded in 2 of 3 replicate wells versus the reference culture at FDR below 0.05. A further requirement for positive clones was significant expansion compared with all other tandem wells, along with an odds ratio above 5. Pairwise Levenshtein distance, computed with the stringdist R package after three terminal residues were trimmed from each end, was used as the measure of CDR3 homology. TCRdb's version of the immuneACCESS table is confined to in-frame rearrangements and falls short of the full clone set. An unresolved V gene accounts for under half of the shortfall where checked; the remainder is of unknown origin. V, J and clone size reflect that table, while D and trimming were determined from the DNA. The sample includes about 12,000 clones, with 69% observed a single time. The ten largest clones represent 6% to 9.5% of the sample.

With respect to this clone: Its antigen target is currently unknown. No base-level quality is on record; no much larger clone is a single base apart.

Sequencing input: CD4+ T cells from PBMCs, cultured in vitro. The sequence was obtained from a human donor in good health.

For the CDR3, the sequence is CAWSSSVGGYTF. The DNA sequence follows: TGTGCCTGGAGCTCCTCGGTGGGGGGCTACACCTTC. The V and J segments used are TRBV30 and TRBJ1-2, with no confidently assigned D gene. Sequences GTSNPN (CDR1) and SVGIG (CDR2) are obtained from the germline V gene (reference sequence). Measured from the cysteine to the phenylalanine, the CDR3 is 12 residues long. The CDR3 DNA has 36 bases and is translated from base 1. The junction carries 13 bases between V and J, which are trimmed by 3 bases and 8 bases respectively.